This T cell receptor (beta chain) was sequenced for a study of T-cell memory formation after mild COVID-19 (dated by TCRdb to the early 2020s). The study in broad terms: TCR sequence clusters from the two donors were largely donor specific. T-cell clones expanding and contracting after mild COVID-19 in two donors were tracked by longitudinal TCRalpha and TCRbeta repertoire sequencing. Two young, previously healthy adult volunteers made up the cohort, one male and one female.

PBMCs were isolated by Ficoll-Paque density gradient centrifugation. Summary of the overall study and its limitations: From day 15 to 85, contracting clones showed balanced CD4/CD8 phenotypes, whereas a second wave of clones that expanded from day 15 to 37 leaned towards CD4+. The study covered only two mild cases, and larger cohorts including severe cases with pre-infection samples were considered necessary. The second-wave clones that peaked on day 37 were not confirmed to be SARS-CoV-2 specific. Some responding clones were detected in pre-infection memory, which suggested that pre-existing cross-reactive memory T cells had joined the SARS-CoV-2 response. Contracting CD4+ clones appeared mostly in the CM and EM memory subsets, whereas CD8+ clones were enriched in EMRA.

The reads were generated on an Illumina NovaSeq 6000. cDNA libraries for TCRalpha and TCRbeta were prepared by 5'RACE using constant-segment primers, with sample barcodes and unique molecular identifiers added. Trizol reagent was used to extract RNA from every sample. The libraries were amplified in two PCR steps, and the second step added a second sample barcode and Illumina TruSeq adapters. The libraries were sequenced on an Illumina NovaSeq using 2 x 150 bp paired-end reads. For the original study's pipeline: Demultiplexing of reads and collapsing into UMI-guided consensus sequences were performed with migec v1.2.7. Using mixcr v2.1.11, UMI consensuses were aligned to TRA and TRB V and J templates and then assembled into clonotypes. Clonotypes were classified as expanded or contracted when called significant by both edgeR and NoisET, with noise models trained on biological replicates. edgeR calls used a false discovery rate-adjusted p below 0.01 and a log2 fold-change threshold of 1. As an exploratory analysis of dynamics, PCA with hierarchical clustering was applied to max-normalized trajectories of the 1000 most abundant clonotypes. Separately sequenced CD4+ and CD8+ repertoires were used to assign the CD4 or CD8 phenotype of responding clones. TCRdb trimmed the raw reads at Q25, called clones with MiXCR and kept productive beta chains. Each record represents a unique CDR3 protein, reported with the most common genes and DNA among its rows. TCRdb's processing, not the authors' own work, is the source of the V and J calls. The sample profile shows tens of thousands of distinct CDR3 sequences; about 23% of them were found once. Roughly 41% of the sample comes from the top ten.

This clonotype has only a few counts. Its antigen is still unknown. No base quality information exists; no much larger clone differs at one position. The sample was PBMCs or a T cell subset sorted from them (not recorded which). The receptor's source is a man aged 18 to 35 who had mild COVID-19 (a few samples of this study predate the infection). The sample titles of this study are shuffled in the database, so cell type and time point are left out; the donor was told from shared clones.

The bases read TGCAGCGTTGGTCCGGGAGCCTACGAGCAGTACTTC. Translated, it reads CSVGPGAYEQYF. The chain was built from TRBV29-1 and TRBJ2-7; 6 matching bases give a weak D call of TRBD2. CDR1 SQVTM and CDR2 ANQGSEA are derived from the germline V gene. Between the V and J ends, shortened by 4 bases and 2 bases respectively, the junction contains 9 bases. From cysteine to phenylalanine, the CDR3 is 12 amino acids long. The retained sequence is limited to the CDR3, 36 bases, with the frame set at the first base.